This passage covers 9 T cell receptor beta chains from one sample sequenced in a study of sequential checkpoint blockade in melanoma. The sample's treatment: randomized to nivolumab then ipilimumab (arm A) or the reverse (arm B). Assay: immunoSEQ multiplex PCR; the TCRdb copy retains only in-frame clones and omits some. This sample yields fewer than 13,000 clones, of which around four fifths are seen a single time; over 11% belongs to the top ten. The material was CD8+ T cells sorted from blood (inferred from file names), obtained from a patient given nivolumab and ipilimumab in sequence. These receptors all stem from a human donor with melanoma.

This rearrangement joins TRBV2 to TRBJ1-2, with TRBD1 matching over 7 bases. CDR3 length: 12 amino acids. The ends lost 10 bases at V and 8 bases at J; junction bases unmatched: 10. Germline CDR1 reads SNHLY; CDR2 reads FYNNEI. CDR3 sequence reads: CANLLGGQGYTF. CDR3 nucleotide sequence: TGTGCCAACTTGCTTGGGGGACAGGGCTACACCTTC. Drawing the rest from reference TRBV2 and TRBJ1-2, the complete variable domain is EPEVTQTPSHQVTQMGQEVILRCVPISNHLYFYWYRQILGQKVEFLVSFYNNEISEKSEIFDDQFSVERPDGSNFTLKIRSTKLEDSAMYFCANLLGGQGYTFGSGTRLTVV.

The CDR3 sequence: CASAGTSGYNEQFF. Written as DNA, the CDR3 is TGTGCCAGCGCCGGGACTAGCGGTTACAATGAGCAGTTCTTC. V gene TRBV4-2 combines with J gene TRBJ2-1; 11 nucleotides line up with TRBD2. Trimming took 8 bases from V and 4 from J; bases not matched to a gene: 4. The CDR3 extends over 14 amino acids. Germline CDR1 is LGHNA and CDR2 is YNFKEQ.

This clone was picked up one time. The chain has TRBV6-6 and TRBJ2-5, with D possibly being TRBD2 (5 bases). V lost 7 bases, J lost 4 bases, and 19 bases lay in between. CDR1 MNHNY and CDR2 SVGAGI come from the germline V gene (reference sequence). The CDR3 contains 15 residues. CDR3 region: CASTSKFEGGETQYF. For the CDR3, the DNA is TGTGCCAGCACCTCAAAGTTCGAGGGCGGAGAGACCCAGTACTTC.

The CDR3, as DNA: TGCGCCAGCAGCCAAGGGGACTTGGCCGCAGATACGCAGTATTTT. Protein: CASSQGDLAADTQYF. V and J are TRBV4-1 and TRBJ2-3; maybe TRBD2 (6 bases). Germline loops: CDR1 MGHRA, CDR2 YSYEKL. The V gene lost 1 base and the J gene lost 4 bases, with 12 bases spanning the gap. The CDR3 covers 15 residues.

This clone was detected only once. The chain recombines TRBV2 with TRBJ1-2, with 9 positions matching TRBD1. The germline CDR1 and CDR2 sequences are SNHLY and FYNNEI. With 1 base clipped from V and 1 base from J, the junction kept 7 bases outside the gene matches. The CDR3 runs 17 residues. The CDR3 coding sequence is TGTGCCAGCAGTGAAGTGGGACAGGGAATTAGTAACTATGGCTACACCTTC. It codes for CASSEVGQGISNYGYTF.

The table lists this clone with a count of one. The chain couples TRBV6-1 to TRBJ2-7; 8 bases are shared with TRBD1. V trimming: 2 bases; J trimming: 4 bases; junction bases outside the gene matches: 4. From germline, CDR1 is MNHNS and CDR2 SASEGT. There are 14 residues in the CDR3. The CDR3 sequence: CASSERGQGYEQYF. For the CDR3, the DNA is TGTGCCAGCAGTGAAAGAGGACAGGGTTACGAGCAGTACTTC.

The chain uses TRBV12-5 and TRBJ1-1; D gene ambiguous. Germline CDR1 LGHNT, CDR2 FRNRAP. There are 16 residues in the CDR3. Trimming took 1 base from V and 4 from J, leaving 16 bases between them. DNA for the CDR3: TGTGCTAGTGGTTTGGGCGTACACCCCGCGGGCACTGAAGCTTTCTTT. It codes for CASGLGVHPAGTEAFF.

The chain links TRBV10-3 to TRBJ1-1; 7 bases line up with TRBD1. Germline CDR1 reads ENHRY; CDR2 reads SYGVKD. The CDR3 has 12 amino acids. Unmatched junction bases numbered 10, after V lost 10 bases and J lost 8 bases. The CDR3 here is CATEGDRQEAFF. The DNA for the CDR3 is TGTGCCACCGAGGGGGACAGACAAGAAGCTTTCTTT.

The V gene is TRBV5-1, the J gene TRBJ2-3, with 7 bases that match TRBD1. Losses at the gene ends were 4 bases for V and 0 bases for J; bases not matched to a gene: 11. Per the germline V gene, CDR1 is SGHRS and CDR2 is YFSETQ. The CDR3 totals 17 residues. As DNA, the CDR3 is TGCGCCAGCAGCGGCTGGGACAGCGTCGATAGCACAGATACGCAGTATTTT. It translates to CASSGWDSVDSTDTQYF. Drawing the rest from reference TRBV5-1 and TRBJ2-3, the complete variable domain is KAGVTQTPRYLIKTRGQQVTLSCSPISGHRSVSWYQQTPGQGLQFLFEYFSETQRNKGNFPGRFSGRQFSNSRSEMNVSTLELGDSALYLCASSGWDSVDSTDTQYFGPGTRLTVL.